The clone carrying this T cell receptor (beta chain) appeared many times. Its specificity is not known. This specimen belongs to a study of T cells in Graves' hyperthyroidism and ophthalmopathy. Findings and limits, study-wide: Appearing also in blood were most of the thyroid clonotypes expanded above 0.001.

Germline-derived CDR1 and CDR2 are SGHTA and FQGNSA. This CDR3 is built from 17 residues. V lost 1 base to trimming and J lost 1 base, with 16 bases between them. There were TCR beta CDR3 regions amplified from RNA transcripts. During a first-round RT-PCR of the TCR CDR3, the HTBI primer set was used. TCRdb used MiXCR to reprocess the multiplex PCR reads, holding one entry per CDR3 protein. The repertoire has 500,000 to 650,000 distinct CDR3 sequences, nearly 20% of them found once; the top ten carry roughly 50%. Uncontrolled infection, other autoimmune disease, pregnancy or lactation disqualified patients from enrolment. Diagnosing involved the use of clinical symptoms, serum thyroxine and TRAb, thyroid ultrasound and orbital computed tomography.

The V gene is TRBV7-2, the J gene TRBJ2-5; D gene ambiguous. The sequenced sample was blood. This TCR was sampled from a man aged 40-49 years with Graves' ophthalmopathy. The DNA of the CDR3 is TGTGCCAGCAGCTTAGTGGTGCGCGCCTTCTCCCAAGAGACCCAGTACTTC. As protein: CASSLVVRAFSQETQYF.